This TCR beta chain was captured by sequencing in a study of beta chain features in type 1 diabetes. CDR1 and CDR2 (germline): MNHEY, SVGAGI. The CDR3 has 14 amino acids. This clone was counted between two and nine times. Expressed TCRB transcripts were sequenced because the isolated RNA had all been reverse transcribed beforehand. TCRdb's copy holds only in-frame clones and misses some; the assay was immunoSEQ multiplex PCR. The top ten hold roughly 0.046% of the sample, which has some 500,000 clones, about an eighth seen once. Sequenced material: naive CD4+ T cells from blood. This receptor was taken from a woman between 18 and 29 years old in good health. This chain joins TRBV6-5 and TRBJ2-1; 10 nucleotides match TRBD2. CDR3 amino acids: CGVAGGLHYNEQFF. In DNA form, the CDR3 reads TGTGGCGTAGCGGGAGGATTACACTACAATGAGCAGTTCTTC.